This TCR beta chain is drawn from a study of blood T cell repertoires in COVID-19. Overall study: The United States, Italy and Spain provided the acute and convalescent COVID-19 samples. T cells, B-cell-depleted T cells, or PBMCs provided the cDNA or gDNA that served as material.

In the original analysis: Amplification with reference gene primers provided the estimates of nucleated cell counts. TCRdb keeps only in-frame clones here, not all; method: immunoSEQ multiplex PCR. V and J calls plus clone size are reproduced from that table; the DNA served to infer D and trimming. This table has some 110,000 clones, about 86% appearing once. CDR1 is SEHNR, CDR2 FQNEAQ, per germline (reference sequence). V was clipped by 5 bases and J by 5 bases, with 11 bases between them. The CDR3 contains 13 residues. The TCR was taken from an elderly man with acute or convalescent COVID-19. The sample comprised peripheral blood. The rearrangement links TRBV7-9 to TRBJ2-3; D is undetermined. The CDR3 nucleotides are TGTGCCAGCAGCCTCGTCGGTGGAGATACGCAGTATTTT. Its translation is CASSLVGGDTQYF.